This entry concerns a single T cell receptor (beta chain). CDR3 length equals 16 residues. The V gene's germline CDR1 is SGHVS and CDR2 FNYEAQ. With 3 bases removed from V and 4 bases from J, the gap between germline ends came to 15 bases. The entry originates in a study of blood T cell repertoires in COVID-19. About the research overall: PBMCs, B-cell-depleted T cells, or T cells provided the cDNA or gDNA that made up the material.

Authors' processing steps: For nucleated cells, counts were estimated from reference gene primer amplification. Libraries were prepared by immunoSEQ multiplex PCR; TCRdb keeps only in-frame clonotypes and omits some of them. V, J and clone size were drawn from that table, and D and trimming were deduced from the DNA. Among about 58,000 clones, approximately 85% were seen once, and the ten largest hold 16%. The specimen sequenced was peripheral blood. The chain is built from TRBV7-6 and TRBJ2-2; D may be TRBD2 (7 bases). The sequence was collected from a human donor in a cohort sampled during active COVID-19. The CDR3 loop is CASSFRGASVTGELFF. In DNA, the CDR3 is TGTGCCAGCAGCTTTCGGGGGGCGTCTGTCACCGGGGAGCTGTTTTTT.